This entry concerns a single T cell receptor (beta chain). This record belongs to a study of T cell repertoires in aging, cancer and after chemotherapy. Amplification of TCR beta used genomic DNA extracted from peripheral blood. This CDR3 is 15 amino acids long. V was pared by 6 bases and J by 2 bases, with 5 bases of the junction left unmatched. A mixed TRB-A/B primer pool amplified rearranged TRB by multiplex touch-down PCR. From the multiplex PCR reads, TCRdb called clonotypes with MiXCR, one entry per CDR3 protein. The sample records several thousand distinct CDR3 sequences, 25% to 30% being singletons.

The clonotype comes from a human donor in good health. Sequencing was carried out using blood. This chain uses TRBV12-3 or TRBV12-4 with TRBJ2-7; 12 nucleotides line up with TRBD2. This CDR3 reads CASRAGLAGPYEQYF. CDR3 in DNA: TGTGCCAGCAGAGCCGGACTAGCGGGACCCTACGAGCAGTACTTC.